This T cell receptor (beta chain) emerged from a study of T cells expressing NK-cell markers. Study background: Within the sequenced cohort of eight donors, seven exhibited HCMV seropositivity and one was seronegative.

Study-level findings and limits: Certain NKG2C+ T cell clones were expanded, and their HCMV specificity remained unclear. Each of 5 to 7 donors carried dominant NKG2C+ clonotypes accounting for about 1.0-7.0% of CD8+ T cells.

Germline CDR1 and CDR2: SGHRS and YFSETQ. The CDR3 covers 12 residues. Concerning this clonotype: The antigen remains unidentified.

One entry per CDR3 protein, without DNA, is what TCRdb gives after re-calling the 5' RACE reads. The sample has about 260,000 distinct CDR3 sequences, and its top ten clones hold 4.2%. The TCR comes from a woman between 18 and 75 years old in good health. The sequencing sample was made of blood T cells: a sorted CD56 or NKG2C T cell subset, CD4+ or CD8+ T cells, or bulk PBMC T cells (not recorded which). The J gene is TRBJ2-5, the V gene TRBV5-1. CDR3 in amino acids: CASSMVGETQYF.